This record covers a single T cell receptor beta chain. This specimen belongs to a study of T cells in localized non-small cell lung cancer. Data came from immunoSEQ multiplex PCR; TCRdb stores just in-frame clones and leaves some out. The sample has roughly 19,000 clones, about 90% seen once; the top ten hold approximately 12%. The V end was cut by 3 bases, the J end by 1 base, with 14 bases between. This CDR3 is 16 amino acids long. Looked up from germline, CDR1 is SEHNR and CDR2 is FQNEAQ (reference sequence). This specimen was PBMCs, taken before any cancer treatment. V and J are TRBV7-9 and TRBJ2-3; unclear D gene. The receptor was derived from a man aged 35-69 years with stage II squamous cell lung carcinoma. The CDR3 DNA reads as TGTGCCAGCAGCTTTTTTTCGTTGTCTGGCACAGATACGCAGTATTTT. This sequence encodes CASSFFSLSGTDTQYF.